These T cell receptor beta chains were read from a single sample in a study of somatic mutations in cytotoxic T cells in rheumatoid arthritis. Clones were read by immunoSEQ multiplex PCR, and TCRdb kept only the in-frame ones, dropping some. Seen here are 15,000 to 20,000 clones, less than 90% observed once, and the top ten hold roughly 9.4%. The source material was CD8+ T cells sorted from blood. These receptors came from an adult with rheumatoid arthritis. Both conserved end residues are part of each CDR3. The D gene is left open where the match is weak. Size values are once, few and many counts, or a class for expanded clones, and some rows have none.

TRBJ2-7 . TRBV25-1 . TGTGCCAGCAGCCCGGGGGGCTCTTTCTACGAGCAGTACTTC CASSPGGSFYEQYF
TRBJ1-2 . TRBV10-2 . TGCGCCAGCAGTGAGTCCAGCAGAACCTATGGCTACACCTTC CASSESSRTYGYTF
TRBJ2-1 . TRBV25-1 once TGTGCCAGCAGCGAGATATTAAATGAGCAGTTCTTC CASSEILNEQFF
TRBJ2-4 TRBD1 TRBV5-1 . TGCGCCAGCAGCCCAGGACAGGGGGCAGCCAAAAACATTCAGTACTTC CASSPGQGAAKNIQYF
TRBJ2-7 . TRBV29-1 few TGCAGCGTTGAAGTTGCGGACTACGAGCAGTACTTC CSVEVADYEQYF
TRBJ2-5 . TRBV29-1 once TGCAGCGATGGACGCCATCAAGAGACCCAGTACTTC CSDGRHQETQYF
TRBJ2-3 TRBD2 TRBV2 once TGTGCCAGCAAACCCCCTCTAGCGGGGGAGGGGAATACGCAGTATTTT CASKPPLAGEGNTQYF
TRBJ2-5 . TRBV9 . TGTGCCAGCAGCGCGTCCGGGGCCCAGTACTTC CASSASGAQYF
TRBJ2-3 TRBD2 TRBV28 few TGTGCCAGCAGAAGCGGACTAGCGGGGGGCCCTAGCACAGATACGCAGTATTTT CASRSGLAGGPSTDTQYF
TRBJ1-1 . TRBV6-1 . TGTGCCAGCAGTGGGACAGTCTTGCTTTTCTTT CASSGTVLLFF
TRBJ1-5 . TRBV9 . TGTGCCAGCAGCGTAGGGGACACACCACATCAGCCCCAGCATTTT CASSVGDTPHQPQHF
TRBJ2-7 . TRBV7-9 few TGTGCCAGCAGCTTAGCAGGGGGCGAGCAGTACTTC CASSLAGGEQYF
TRBJ1-6 TRBD1 TRBV19 . TGTGCCAGTAGTATATGGACGGGACAGGGGTCACCCCTCCACTTT CASSIWTGQGSPLHF
TRBJ2-2 . TRBV11-3 . TGTGCCAGCGGGTCAAGGACTAGAGGGGGGACCGGGGAGCTGTTTTTT CASGSRTRGGTGELFF
TRBJ2-7 TRBD1 TRBV7-3 . TGTGCCAGCAGCTGGGACAGGGGTAGGGAGCAGTACTTC CASSWDRGREQYF
TRBJ1-6 . TRBV6-5 . TGTGCCAGCAGCACAGGTGGGGAATCACCCCTCCACTTT CASSTGGESPLHF
TRBJ2-3 . TRBV27 . TGTGCCAGCAGTTTTACCGGAGATACGCAGTATTTT CASSFTGDTQYF
TRBJ1-3 . TRBV4-1 . TGCGCCAGCAGCCAAACGGATTCTGGAAACACCATATATTTT CASSQTDSGNTIYF
TRBJ1-6 . TRBV5-1 few TGCGCCAGCCGCTTGATGGACAGCTATAATTCACCCCTCCACTTT CASRLMDSYNSPLHF
TRBJ1-1 . TRBV6-5 . TGTGCCAGCACAGGGTTCGGGAACACTGAAGCTTTCTTT CASTGFGNTEAFF
TRBJ2-2 . TRBV30 . TGTGCCTGGAGTGTGATAGCTAACACCGGGGAGCTGTTTTTT CAWSVIANTGELFF
TRBJ2-3 TRBD2 TRBV10-3 . TGTGCCATCAGTGAGGTCAAGAGGACTAGCTTATGGACAGATACGCAGTATTTT CAISEVKRTSLWTDTQYF
TRBJ1-2 . TRBV11-1 large TGTGCCAGCAGCCCCGTCGGGGTTTATGGCTACACCTTC CASSPVGVYGYTF
TRBJ2-5 TRBD2 TRBV27 . TGTGCCAGCAGTTTAGGACTAGCGGAGGGGGGGACCCAGTACTTC CASSLGLAEGGTQYF
TRBJ2-7 TRBD1 TRBV6-1 . TGTGCCAGCAGTGACCAGACAGGGAGCTCCTACGAGCAGTACTTC CASSDQTGSSYEQYF
TRBJ1-2 TRBD1 TRBV28 once TGTGCCAGCAGTCGAAGACAGGGGGAACCTGGCTACACCTTC CASSRRQGEPGYTF
TRBJ2-7 TRBD1 TRBV7-9 . TGTGCCAGCAGCCGGGGACAGAGAGCTGGCGAGCAGTACTTC CASSRGQRAGEQYF
TRBJ2-7 TRBD1 TRBV13 . TGTGCCAGCAGCTTTCGGACAGGGAATGTTTACGAGCAGTACTTC CASSFRTGNVYEQYF
TRBJ2-3 . TRBV13 few TGTGCCAGCAGCTTAGGCCGGGCCCGAGGGACAGATACGCAGTATTTT CASSLGRARGTDTQYF
TRBJ2-7 . TRBV7-9 . TGTGCCAGCAGCTCCCACCCCTACGAGCAGTACTTC CASSSHPYEQYF
TRBJ2-7 . TRBV4-1 . TGCGCCAGCAGCCCTCGGTGGCCCTACGAGCAGTACTTC CASSPRWPYEQYF
TRBJ2-1 TRBD1 TRBV27 . TGTGCCAGCAGTTTATTCCCGGGACAGGTAGTTGATGAGCAGTTCTTC CASSLFPGQVVDEQFF
TRBJ2-7 TRBD2 TRBV9 few TGTGCCAGCAGCGTAGGGACTAGCTGGACCTACGAGCAGTACTTC CASSVGTSWTYEQYF
TRBJ2-5 . TRBV6-1 once TGTGCCAGCAGTGTCGGGGATGCGGGGACCCAGTACTTC CASSVGDAGTQYF
TRBJ2-3 . TRBV11-1 . TGTGCCAGCAGCTTAGGGGGCGCTAGCACAGATACGCAGTATTTT CASSLGGASTDTQYF
TRBJ2-5 TRBD1 TRBV11-2 . TGTGCCAGCAGCTTATGGACAGGTACCATGAAGACCCAGTACTTC CASSLWTGTMKTQYF
TRBJ2-7 . TRBV7-9 . TGTGCCAGCAGCCTCTACGGATCCTACGAGCAGTACTTC CASSLYGSYEQYF
TRBJ2-2 . TRBV4-1 . TGCGCCAGCAGCCATGCAAACACCGGGGAGCTGTTTTTT CASSHANTGELFF
TRBJ2-3 TRBD2 TRBV19 . TGTGCCACCCGCATATCCGGCGGGGGGCTTACTCCTTCGCAGTATTTT CATRISGGGLTPSQYF
TRBJ1-1 . TRBV5-1 few TGCGCCAGCAGCTCCATAAACACTGAAGCTTTCTTT CASSSINTEAFF